This T cell receptor (beta chain) stems from a study of blood T cell repertoires in COVID-19. Overall study: Both acute and convalescent COVID-19 samples were obtained from the United States, Italy and Spain. The analysed material was cDNA or gDNA that came from T cells, B-cell-depleted T cells, or PBMCs.

In Seattle, patients joined the study during active infection and were tracked longitudinally. As handled by the study authors: How many nucleated cells were present was estimated from reference gene primer amplification. Using immunoSEQ multiplex PCR, the repertoire was profiled, and TCRdb retains in-frame clones only, with some absent. The DNA was the basis for D and trimming; V, J and clone size are from that table. The sample yields approximately 170,000 clones, more than 80% seen once. The CDR3 covers 14 residues. CDR1 SGHRS and CDR2 YFSETQ come from the germline V gene. Trimming cost V 1 base and J 2 bases, with 9 bases left between them.

This receptor was taken from a woman aged 60-70 years with COVID-19, enrolled during active disease. The rearrangement joins TRBV5-1 to TRBJ1-2, with D perhaps matching TRBD1 (6 bases). Sequencing used peripheral blood. CDR3 DNA sequence: TGCGCCAGCAGCTTGACAGGGCTAAACTATGGCTACACCTTC. It codes for CASSLTGLNYGYTF.